These T cell receptor beta chains were read from a single sample in a study of cytomegalovirus exposure and HLA in healthy donors. Libraries were prepared by immunoSEQ multiplex PCR; TCRdb keeps only in-frame clonotypes and omits some of them. The table records about 120,000 clones, about four fifths of them present only once. The sample comprised PBMCs. These receptors were taken from a female donor in good health and CMV-seropositive. Each CDR3 is given with its conserved first and last residue. Each record gives: J gene, clone size, D gene, V gene, CDR3 protein, CDR3 DNA. A D gene is named only where the DNA matches it firmly. A row's size may be missing; if present it is once, few, many or a size class.

TRBJ2-5,NA,NA,TRBV12-5,CASGGRRGWQETQYF,TGTGCTAGTGGGGGGAGGAGGGGCTGGCAAGAGACCCAGTACTTC
TRBJ1-4,NA,NA,TRBV19,CASSFLRGEGEKLFF,TGTGCCAGTAGTTTCCTCAGGGGAGAGGGGGAAAAACTGTTTTTT
TRBJ2-5,NA,TRBD2,TRBV5-1,CASIEAGVPGTQYF,TGCGCCAGCATAGAAGCGGGGGTCCCTGGGACCCAGTACTTC
TRBJ1-3,NA,NA,TRBV6-5,CASSTPGSGNTIYF,TGTGCCAGCAGTACCCCGGGGTCTGGAAACACCATATATTTT
TRBJ2-3,NA,NA,TRBV11-2,CASIPLGASTDTQYF,TGTGCCAGCATCCCGTTGGGGGCGAGCACAGATACGCAGTATTTT
TRBJ2-5,once,TRBD2,TRBV5-1,CASSWGGGSQETQYF,TGCGCCAGCAGCTGGGGCGGGGGGTCCCAAGAGACCCAGTACTTC
TRBJ1-1,few,NA,TRBV27,CASSPFNTGMNTEAFF,TGTGCCAGCAGTCCCTTCAACACAGGGATGAACACTGAAGCTTTCTTT
TRBJ1-1,few,NA,TRBV19,CASSSQGIATEAFF,TGTGCCAGTAGTTCACAGGGAATTGCCACTGAAGCTTTCTTT
TRBJ2-1,once,NA,TRBV9,CASSARGANNEQFF,TGTGCCAGCAGCGCCCGGGGGGCCAACAATGAGCAGTTCTTC
TRBJ2-3,NA,TRBD2,TRBV30,CAWSLIAGGSDTQYF,TGTGCCTGGAGTTTGATAGCGGGGGGTTCAGATACGCAGTATTTT
TRBJ2-1,NA,TRBD1,TRBV5-1,CASEEAGQGVMGEQFF,TGCGCCAGCGAGGAGGCGGGACAGGGGGTAATGGGTGAGCAGTTCTTC
TRBJ2-7,NA,NA,TRBV11-2,CASSLLRGFYEQYF,TGTGCCAGCAGCCTCCTCAGGGGATTCTACGAGCAGTACTTC
TRBJ2-5,NA,NA,TRBV25-1,CASSEFRGLRETQYF,TGTGCCAGCAGTGAATTTAGGGGATTGAGGGAGACCCAGTACTTC
TRBJ1-4,NA,TRBD1,TRBV18,CASSQTDRASEKLFF,TGTGCCAGCTCTCAGACGGACAGGGCTTCCGAAAAACTGTTTTTT
TRBJ1-1,few,NA,TRBV9,CASSVVGSGKAFF,TGTGCCAGCAGCGTAGTCGGTAGTGGTAAAGCTTTCTTT
TRBJ1-2,NA,NA,TRBV27,CASSSVGGNYGYTF,TGTGCCAGCAGTTCGGTCGGGGGTAACTATGGCTACACCTTC
TRBJ1-4,NA,NA,TRBV19,CASSTGATNEKLFF,TGTGCCAGTTCAACGGGAGCGACTAATGAAAAACTGTTTTTT
TRBJ2-5,NA,TRBD2,TRBV5-4,CASRRGTSYEETQYF,TGTGCCAGCAGAAGGGGGACTAGCTACGAAGAGACCCAGTACTTC
TRBJ1-1,NA,NA,TRBV11-2,CASSFGNTEAFF,TGTGCCAGCAGCTTCGGTAACACTGAAGCTTTCTTT
TRBJ2-1,NA,NA,TRBV7-2,CASSYWRAADEQFF,TGTGCCAGCAGCTACTGGCGGGCGGCGGATGAGCAGTTCTTC
TRBJ2-3,NA,NA,TRBV2,CASTVGTDTQYF,TGTGCCAGCACCGTCGGCACAGATACGCAGTATTTT